This T cell receptor beta chain is from a study of T cell responses to AZD1222 COVID-19 vaccine. The CDR3 loop spans 15 amino acids. V was trimmed by 5 bases and J by 0 bases, leaving 14 bases between them. CDR1 is SNHLY and CDR2 is FYNNEI in the germline V gene. Profiled with immunoSEQ multiplex PCR; TCRdb holds only in-frame clones, not every one. Here the sample spans about 130,000 clones, less than 95% being singletons. The input for sequencing was peripheral blood, taken on day 0 of MenACWY control vaccination. The chain couples TRBV2 to TRBJ2-7, with a tentative D call TRBD1 (6 bases). The receptor's source is an adult in good health. This CDR3 reads CASSHDRSSSYEQYF. CDR3 DNA: TGTGCCAGCAGTCACGACAGGAGCAGCTCCTACGAGCAGTACTTC.